The clone carrying this T cell receptor (beta chain) was found once. The sample comes from a study of blood T cell repertoires in COVID-19. Study-wide background: From the United States, Italy and Spain came samples of acute and convalescent COVID-19. PBMCs, B-cell-depleted T cells, or T cells were the source of the cDNA or gDNA that made up the material.

V lost 7 bases and J lost 1, with 16 bases in between. Germline V gene lookup returns CDR1 SQVTM and CDR2 ANQGSEA. The CDR3 sequence is 14 residues long. As originally analysed: Amplification with reference gene primers provided the estimates of nucleated cell counts. Produced via immunoSEQ multiplex PCR; TCRdb's table is partial and in-frame only. V, J and clone size were drawn from that table, and D and trimming were deduced from the DNA. Of approximately 300,000 clones listed, roughly 90% are singletons. Source material: peripheral blood. The sequence was obtained from a woman in her forties or fifties with active or convalescent COVID-19. This chain connects TRBV29-1 to TRBJ1-1; perhaps TRBD1 as D (6 bases). This CDR3 reads CSAIYRAGNTEAFF. The DNA of the CDR3 is TGCAGCGCAATTTACAGGGCTGGGAACACTGAAGCTTTCTTT.